The clone carrying this TCR beta chain occurred once. Its antigen is unidentified. Primers: 60 Vbeta forward and 13 Jbeta reverse. Libraries were prepared by immunoSEQ multiplex PCR; TCRdb keeps only in-frame clonotypes and omits some of them. This table holds under 150,000 clones, roughly 65% found once. The record originates from a study of cytomegalovirus exposure and HLA in healthy donors. Study conclusions and caveats: Researchers reported in a later analysis that a missense DCLRE1C variant was tied to TCR beta V- and J-gene trimming. Most TCR beta V segments were productive about 87% or about 30% of the time in an earlier analysis. The authors later found TCR association rates varying by HLA locus, with DRB1 most and HLA-C fewest.

Germline CDR1 and CDR2: MNHEY and SMNVEV (reference sequence). Trimming pared 1 base from V and 10 bases from J, leaving 20 bases between. The CDR3 is made up of 17 amino acids. Material for sequencing was PBMCs. This receptor was identified in a man aged 60-69 years in good health and CMV-seronegative. This rearrangement joins TRBV27 to TRBJ1-6, with D possibly TRBD1 on 6 matching bases. In DNA form, the CDR3 reads TGTGCCAGCAGTTTATTGCCCCCCAGGGGAGAGTTGTCACCCCTCCACTTT. This codes for CASSLLPPRGELSPLHF.